What follows describes a single TCR beta chain. Its specific antigen is unknown. Base qualities are not recorded, but no much larger clone differs from it by a single base. These data belong to a study of response to subunit inactivated influenza vaccine (dated by TCRdb to 2016 to 2019). Turning to the overall study: To follow how T cells responded to a trivalent subunit inactivated influenza vaccine, the researchers relied on deep quantitative profiling of the T cell receptor repertoire.

V is cut by 1 base and J by 2 bases, and the space between the germline ends is 9 bases. Measured from the cysteine to the phenylalanine, the CDR3 is 15 residues long. This entry keeps only the CDR3 DNA: 45 bases, framed from base 1. From a lookup of the germline V gene, CDR1 and CDR2 are MGHRA and YSYEKL. The protocol used for the library was RT-PCR. TCRdb records Illumina HiSeq 2500 as the sequencer. The raw public reads went through TCRdb reprocessing: fastp at Q25, MiXCR clone calling, in-frame beta chains kept. Every entry covers one CDR3 protein and lists the most common genes and DNA from its rows. The sample table contains 200,000 to 300,000 distinct CDR3 sequences; only one count was recorded for 9.5% to 15% of them. The ten largest clonotypes hold approximately 7.8% of the sample. General findings and caveats noted by the study authors: It was suggested by the authors that each seasonal influenza vaccination may recruit only a limited number of new T cells.

The sample here was non-naive T cells sorted from PBMCs, taken around 14 days before vaccination. The cell subset or site label on this specimen signifies: memory T cell fraction. The TCR originated in a man aged 45-65 years who received an inactivated influenza vaccine. Donor details come from another sample of the same person, matched by shared clones. The V and J genes are TRBV4-1 and TRBJ1-3, and possibly TRBD1, on 6 matching bases. The DNA sequence is as follows: TGCGCCAGCAGCCAAGTGGGGGCTGCTGGAAACACCATATATTTT. The translation is CASSQVGAAGNTIYF.